This T cell receptor beta chain was recovered during a study of siplizumab effects on memory and regulatory T cells. Sequenced by immunoSEQ multiplex PCR; TCRdb stores in-frame clones only, minus some. This table has 100,000 to 110,000 clones, 75% to 95% appearing once. Study results and caveats: The suppressive capacity of proliferating Tregs from siplizumab cultures remained unconfirmed. In roughly 75-96% of proliferating CD4+ or CD8+ clones, a naive or memory phenotype could not be assigned.

The germline V gene has CDR1 SGHTA and CDR2 FQGTGA. The ends lost 5 bases at V and 1 base at J; junction bases unmatched: 5. The CDR3 runs 16 residues. With regard to this clone: The antigen remains unidentified.

This TCR derives from a human donor in good health. The sequenced sample was CD4+ T cells sorted from blood. The chain employs TRBV7-3 and TRBJ2-3; 11 positions match TRBD2. In DNA, the CDR3 is TGTGCCAGCAGCCTCGAACTAGCGGGGGGCACAGATACGCAGTATTTT. This translates into CASSLELAGGTDTQYF.